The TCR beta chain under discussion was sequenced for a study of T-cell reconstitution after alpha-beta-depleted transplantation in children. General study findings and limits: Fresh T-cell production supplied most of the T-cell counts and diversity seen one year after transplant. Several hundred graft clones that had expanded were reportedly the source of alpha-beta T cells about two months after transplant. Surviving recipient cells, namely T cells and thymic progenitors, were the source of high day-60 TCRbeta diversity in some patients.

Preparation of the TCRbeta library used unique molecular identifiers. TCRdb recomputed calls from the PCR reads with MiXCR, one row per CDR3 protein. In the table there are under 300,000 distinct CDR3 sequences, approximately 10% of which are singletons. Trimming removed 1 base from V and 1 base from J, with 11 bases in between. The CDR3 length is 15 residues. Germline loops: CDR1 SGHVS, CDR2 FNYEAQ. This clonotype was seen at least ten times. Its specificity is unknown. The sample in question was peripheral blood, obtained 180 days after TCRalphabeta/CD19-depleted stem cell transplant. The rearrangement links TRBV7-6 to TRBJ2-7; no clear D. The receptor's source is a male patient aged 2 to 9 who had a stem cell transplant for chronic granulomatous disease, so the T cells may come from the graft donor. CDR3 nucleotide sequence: TGTGCCAGCAGCTTAGAACAGCGCCCATCCTACGAGCAGTACTTC. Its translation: CASSLEQRPSYEQYF.